This TCR beta chain came from a study of T cells after yellow fever vaccination. For the study at large: The SMART-Seq v4 Ultra Low Input method served to prepare the low-cell-number fractions.

Trimming took off 0 bases at V and 5 bases at J, with 17 bases between the two ends. The CDR3 has 16 residues. Looked up from germline, CDR1 is LGHNA and CDR2 is YSLEER. This clonotype was seen a few times. Its antigen is currently unknown. MiXCR, run by TCRdb on the 5' RACE reads, gives a single entry per CDR3 protein. This sample has about 120,000 distinct CDR3 sequences, with under 9% found just once. Study-level findings and limits: Post-booster samples contained most primary-vaccination clones (just under 98% CD4, roughly 88% CD8).

The sample in question was CD8+ T cells sorted from PBMCs, obtained on the day of the yellow fever booster vaccination. The sequence derives from a man aged 18 to 30 who received the YFV17D yellow fever vaccine. The rearrangement links TRBV4-3 to TRBJ2-7, with a weak D call TRBD2 (5 bases). The CDR3 loop is CASSQDKVAGFHEQYF. CDR3 in DNA: TGCGCCAGCAGCCAAGATAAGGTTGCGGGTTTCCACGAGCAGTACTTC.